The 17 T cell receptor beta chains in this list originate from one sample, sequenced in a study of technical replicates of blood from several donors. Clones were read by immunoSEQ multiplex PCR, and TCRdb kept only the in-frame ones, dropping some. This sample has 60,000 to 85,000 clones, with 90% to 95% found just once. Source material: T cells isolated from PBMCs. Every receptor here comes from a human donor in good health.

The chain employs TRBV10-3 and TRBJ1-2, with 8 bases identical to TRBD1. The junction had 6 bases not matched to a gene; V was cut back by 6 bases and J by 3 bases. The CDR3 sequence is 14 residues long. Germline V gene data show CDR1 as ENHRY and CDR2 as SYGVKD. CDR3 bases: TGTGCCATCAGGAGACAGGGGACCCACTATGGCTACACCTTC. Encoded protein: CAIRRQGTHYGYTF.

J is TRBJ1-1 and V is TRBV18, with D uncertain. Between the trimmed V and J ends, which lost 4 bases and 3 bases, there was a span of 12 bases. Germline V gene data show CDR1 as KGHSH and CDR2 as LQKENI. The CDR3 runs 14 residues. The CDR3 loop is CASSLEMGDTEAFF. As DNA, the CDR3 is TGTGCCAGCTCACTAGAGATGGGCGACACTGAAGCTTTCTTT.

The chain joins TRBV28 to TRBJ1-1, with 9 bases aligning to TRBD1. After removal of 4 bases from V and 5 bases from J, the junction contained 8 bases not matched to a gene. This CDR3 comprises 15 residues. From germline, CDR1 is MDHEN and CDR2 SYDVKM. CDR3 sequence (DNA): TGTGCCAGCAGTTCGCCTCACAGGGGGCGGACTGAAGCTTTCTTT. This translates into CASSSPHRGRTEAFF.

V usage is TRBV6-4 and J usage is TRBJ2-3; 12 nucleotides agree with TRBD2. The length of the CDR3 is 16 residues. The germline gives CDR1 MRHNA, CDR2 SNTAGT. V gave up 2 bases and J gave up 0 bases; unmatched junction bases: 0. The CDR3 bases are TGTGCCAGCAGTGACGGGACTAGCGGGAGCACAGATACGCAGTATTTT. This encodes CASSDGTSGSTDTQYF.

The V call is TRBV7-9, the J call TRBJ2-7; a possible D gene is TRBD2 (6 bases). This CDR3 has 14 amino acids. V was cut by 8 bases and J by 3 bases, with 17 bases left in between. CDR1 is SEHNR and CDR2 is FQNEAQ in the germline V gene (reference sequence). The CDR3 sequence is CASRSGGGNYEQYF. The CDR3 region has the DNA TGTGCCAGCCGATCCGGTGGGGGGAACTACGAGCAGTACTTC.

The chain carries TRBV7-6 and TRBJ2-7, with 7 bases aligning to TRBD2. The CDR3 has 14 residues. The J segment lost 5 bases and the V segment lost 1 base, leaving 5 bases of the junction unmatched. From germline, CDR1 is SGHVS and CDR2 FNYEAQ. CDR3 DNA sequence: TGTGCCAGCAGCTTAGTCGGCCGGGGGGACGAGCAGTACTTC. Translating gives CASSLVGRGDEQYF.

This clone was found once. The chain recombines TRBV28 with TRBJ1-1, with TRBD1 matching 10 bases. The V segment lost 8 bases and the J segment 10 bases; nucleotides outside the gene matches: 16. The CDR3 is made up of 15 amino acids. CDR1 and CDR2 (germline): MDHEN, SYDVKM. The CDR3 reads CASVPGQGLSGGAFF. CDR3 nucleotide sequence: TGTGCCAGCGTACCGGGACAGGGGCTCTCGGGGGGAGCTTTCTTT.

The V call is TRBV7-2, the J call TRBJ2-3; 9 positions match TRBD2. The J segment lost 3 bases and the V segment lost 5 bases, leaving 3 bases of the junction unmatched. In germline, CDR1 is SGHTA, CDR2 FQGNSA. This CDR3 spans 14 amino acids. CDR3 loop: CASSPGLATDTQYF. CDR3 in DNA: TGTGCCAGCAGCCCCGGACTAGCGACAGATACGCAGTATTTT.

This chain connects TRBV28 to TRBJ1-2; D not resolved. From germline, CDR1 is MDHEN and CDR2 SYDVKM. V shed 5 bases and J shed 8 bases, with 15 bases lying between them. CDR3 size: 13 residues. CDR3 sequence: CASSRGRIEGYTF. CDR3 bases: TGTGCCAGCAGTAGAGGGAGGATCGAGGGCTACACCTTC.

The chain couples TRBV5-1 to TRBJ2-7; tentative D call: TRBD2 (5 bases). CDR3 length: 13 residues. CDR1 and CDR2 from the germline V gene are SGHRS and YFSETQ. Trimming cost V 1 base and J 5 bases, with 10 bases left between them. The CDR3 region has the DNA TGCGCCAGCAGCTTGTACGGGATGGACGAGCAGTACTTC. Its protein product is CASSLYGMDEQYF.

The genes are TRBV4-1 and TRBJ2-5, with D possibly being TRBD2 (6 bases). CDR1 and CDR2 (germline): MGHRA, YSYEKL. This CDR3 has 17 residues. Trimming took off 0 bases at V and 5 bases at J, with 19 bases between the two ends. CDR3 in amino acids: CASSQDHSSGTGETQYF. The CDR3, as DNA: TGCGCCAGCAGCCAAGATCACTCCTCGGGGACTGGGGAGACCCAGTACTTC.

This chain joins TRBV19 and TRBJ1-5; D may be TRBD1 (5 bases). Trimming took 5 bases from V and 6 from J, leaving 11 bases between them. The CDR3 runs to 13 residues. Germline CDR1 LNHDA, CDR2 SQIVND (reference sequence). The CDR3 sequence is CASSSWGGQPQHF. The DNA of the CDR3 is TGTGCCAGTAGTTCCTGGGGGGGTCAGCCCCAGCATTTT.

V gene TRBV20-1 combines with J gene TRBJ2-3; no reliable D call. Germline V CDR1 and CDR2: DFQATT, SNEGSKA (reference sequence). CDR3 length equals 11 residues. V lost 7 bases and J 1 base, leaving 6 bases between the germline ends. The DNA for the CDR3 is TGCAGTGGCGGCCGCACAGATACGCAGTATTTT. Translated: CSGGRTDTQYF.

The chain links TRBV27 to TRBJ2-7, with a tentative D call TRBD1 (6 bases). The V gene's germline CDR1 is MNHEY and CDR2 SMNVEV (reference sequence). The CDR3 loop spans 15 amino acids. Between the trimmed V and J ends, which lost 6 bases and 4 bases, there was a span of 19 bases. CDR3 nucleotide sequence: TGTGCCAGCAGCCCTTGGGGGCCGAGTAAATACGAGCAGTACTTC. Its translation: CASSPWGPSKYEQYF.

The chain employs TRBV5-4 and TRBJ2-7, with a tentative D call TRBD1 (6 bases). V was clipped by 3 bases and J by 3 bases, with 13 bases between them. The CDR3 is 14 amino acids. CDR1 is SGHNT and CDR2 is YYREEE in the germline V gene (reference sequence). CDR3 residues: CASSSKGQLYEQYF. The CDR3 bases are TGTGCCAGCAGCTCGAAAGGACAGCTCTACGAGCAGTACTTC.

This chain uses TRBV6-5 with TRBJ1-4, with D tentatively TRBD1 (5 bases). Trimming removed 2 bases from V and 8 bases from J, with 12 bases in between. CDR1 and CDR2 from the germline V gene are MNHEY and SVGAGI. The CDR3 contains 14 residues. CDR3 in amino acids: CASSYGQGSEKLFF. The CDR3 DNA is TGTGCCAGCAGTTACGGGCAGGGAAGCGAAAAACTGTTTTTT.

The chain carries TRBV11-2 and TRBJ1-1; D may be TRBD1 (5 bases). CDR3 length: 12 amino acids. In germline, CDR1 is SGHAT, CDR2 FQNNGV. V gave up 1 base and J gave up 8 bases, with 8 bases separating them. CDR3: CASSLAGGEAFF. Here the CDR3 DNA reads TGTGCCAGCAGCTTAGCGGGGGGGGAAGCTTTCTTT.